This paragraph covers one T cell receptor (beta chain) sequence. Trimming at V came to 4 bases and at J to 12 bases, leaving 5 bases not matched to a gene. The CDR3 is 12 residues long. The sample comes from a study of blood T cell repertoires in COVID-19. Grouping used clinical history reported by participants in a survey and questionnaire. Generated by immunoSEQ multiplex PCR, the TCRdb table keeps only in-frame clones and is missing some. Seen here are about 300,000 clones, more than 75% observed once, and the top ten hold less than 11%. The receptor was derived from a young woman who had recovered from COVID-19. The sequenced sample consisted of PBMCs or T cells enriched from blood (not recorded which). The genes are TRBV12-3 or TRBV12-4 and TRBJ1-2; TRBD1 aligns across 10 bases. The CDR3 bases are TGTGCCAGCAGTTCGACAGGGGGCAAGGACACCTTC. Encoded protein: CASSSTGGKDTF.